This is a list of T cell receptor beta chains from one sample in a study of PD-1 blockade in classical Hodgkin lymphoma. Libraries were prepared by immunoSEQ multiplex PCR; TCRdb keeps only in-frame clonotypes and omits some of them. The repertoire has 7,300 or so clones, about three quarters of them found once; the top ten carry around 32%. This material consisted of CD8+ T cells from blood, taken before the fourth cycle of nivolumab. These receptors all come from a human donor with classical Hodgkin lymphoma. The CDR3 runs from the conserved cysteine through the conserved F or W. D genes are given only for firm matches. Only some rows state a clone size, as once, few, many or a class for expanded clones.

v_call	cdr3_length	clone_size	d_call	j_call	cdr3_nt	cdr3_aa
TRBV7-7	11	.	.	TRBJ2-7	TGTGCTAGCAGGGGATACCGAAAGCAGTACTTC	CASRGYRKQYF
TRBV28	14	.	TRBD2	TRBJ2-1	TGTGCCAGCAGGCGGGAGGGCTCGGTAGATGAGCAGTTCTTC	CASRREGSVDEQFF
TRBV5-6	11	.	.	TRBJ2-7	TGTGCCAGCAGCGGTCCCTACGAGCAGTACTTC	CASSGPYEQYF
TRBV27	16	few	.	TRBJ1-2	TGTGCCAGCAGTTTAATTGGGGGAGAAGGTGGATATGGCTACACCTTC	CASSLIGGEGGYGYTF
TRBV11-2	14	.	.	TRBJ2-1	TGTGCCAGCAGCTTAGAACCCTTTGGCGATGAGCAGTTCTTC	CASSLEPFGDEQFF
TRBV30	14	.	TRBD1	TRBJ2-7	TGTGCCTGGAGTGAGGGGACAGGGGCCATGGTGCAGTACTTC	CAWSEGTGAMVQYF
TRBV9	17	.	.	TRBJ2-3	TGTGCCAGCAGCGTAGTTGGAATCGGAGATACCACAGATACGCAGTATTTT	CASSVVGIGDTTDTQYF
TRBV6-4	18	.	.	TRBJ1-2	TGTGCCAGCAGTGAAAGTGTGGGGGGGGCCCCCGCTAACTATGGCTACACCTTC	CASSESVGGAPANYGYTF
TRBV29-1	12	.	.	TRBJ1-2	TGCAGCGTTGTGGGGGCGAACTATGGCTACACCTTC	CSVVGANYGYTF
TRBV9	14	.	.	TRBJ2-5	TGTGCCAGCAGCGTAGGTCAGGGTGGAGAGACCCAGTACTTC	CASSVGQGGETQYF
TRBV27	13	.	.	TRBJ2-7	TGTGCCAGCAGTTTATCCCTCGGCGGCGAGCAGTACTTC	CASSLSLGGEQYF
TRBV10-3	14	.	TRBD1	TRBJ2-2	TGTGCCATCAGGGGGGGACAGGGAACCGGGGAGCTGTTTTTT	CAIRGGQGTGELFF
TRBV11-1	15	.	.	TRBJ1-1	TGTGCCAGCAGCTTCCTCTCCGCAGTGAACACTGAAGCTTTCTTT	CASSFLSAVNTEAFF